The present T cell receptor (beta chain) was sequenced within a study of response to subunit inactivated influenza vaccine. Points from the study as a whole: The authors offered the suggestion that each seasonal influenza vaccination recruits few new T cells.

In TCRdb, the RT-PCR reads were re-called with MiXCR into one record per CDR3 protein. Of over 300,000 distinct CDR3 sequences in the sample, about a fifth are singletons; the top ten hold roughly 10%. With 7 bases removed from V and 8 bases from J, the gap between germline ends came to 20 bases. Germline V gene lookup returns CDR1 SGHTA and CDR2 FQGNSA. This CDR3 spans 14 amino acids. This clonotype appeared a few times. Its target is unknown. The clonotype was recovered from a man aged 50-75 years who received an inactivated influenza vaccine. The sample was PBMCs from blood, taken around 22 months after vaccination. The rearrangement links TRBV7-2 to TRBJ1-2, with D perhaps matching TRBD1 (6 bases). CDR3 in DNA: TGTGCCAGCATCCTGACAGGTGATAGAGACGGCTACACCTTC. This translates into CASILTGDRDGYTF.